This TCR beta chain was obtained from a study of shared clonotypes between healthy human individuals. Across the whole study: Three CD4 naive, three CD4 memory, two CD8 naive and one CD8 memory plate were used per donor. Points from the study as a whole: Generation probabilities were higher for clonotypes shared across all four sorted-subset donors than for unshared ones.

V was cut by 3 bases and J by 1 base, with 10 bases left in between. The CDR3 has 14 residues. Germline-derived CDR1 and CDR2 are LNHDA and SQIVND (reference sequence). Authors' methods: Filtering of immunoSEQ junctional sequences could not match full-length read filtering. The data were produced by immunoSEQ multiplex PCR, yet TCRdb's version contains in-frame clones alone and is incomplete. The V and J calls and clone size come from that table; D and trimming were worked out from the DNA. This table has more than 550,000 clones, 92% appearing once. Regarding this clone: What it recognizes is unknown.

CD45RO-negative, CCR7-positively selected cells formed the naive CD8 fraction, excluding terminally differentiated effector memory CD45RA+ cells. Donors included only healthy HIV-negative adults lacking recent acute infections or vaccinations. The sample was naive CD8+ T cells sorted from blood. V and J are TRBV19 and TRBJ2-7; weak D call: TRBD2 (5 bases). The receptor comes from a man aged 30-40 years in good health. CDR3 sequence: CASSMRPGSYEQYF. The CDR3 DNA reads as TGTGCCAGTAGTATGAGGCCGGGATCCTACGAGCAGTACTTC.